This TCR beta chain was sequenced for a study of siplizumab effects on memory and regulatory T cells. Assay: immunoSEQ multiplex PCR; the TCRdb copy retains only in-frame clones and omits some. Seen here are around 100,000 clones, just over 90% observed once, and the top ten hold about 0.7%. Trimming stripped 5 bases from V and 7 bases from J, with 18 bases between. The CDR3 has 15 amino acids. Germline values: CDR1 LNHDA, CDR2 SQIVND (reference sequence). The genes are TRBV19 and TRBJ1-5; D is possibly TRBD1 (6 bases). The TCR comes from a human donor in good health. The sample comprised Tregs sorted from blood. The DNA for the CDR3 is TGTGCCAGTAGTCTCCAGGGGCGGGGCCCCCAGCCCCAGCATTTT. Its protein product is CASSLQGRGPQPQHF.